A single sample gave rise to the 15 T cell receptor beta chains below, sequenced in a study of blood T cell repertoires in COVID-19. Generated by immunoSEQ multiplex PCR, the TCRdb table keeps only in-frame clones and is missing some. In the table there are about 260,000 clones, approximately 81% of which are singletons. What was sequenced was peripheral blood. Source of these receptors: a man aged 60 to 75 with acute or convalescent COVID-19.

This chain connects TRBV7-3 to TRBJ2-2; D possibly corresponds to TRBD1 (5 bases). The V gene's germline CDR1 is SGHTA and CDR2 FQGTGA. This CDR3 spans 16 amino acids. V was trimmed by 1 base and J by 5 bases, leaving 14 bases between them. The CDR3 region is CASSLMSREVTGELFF. Written as DNA, the CDR3 is TGTGCCAGCAGCTTAATGAGCAGGGAAGTTACCGGGGAGCTGTTTTTT.

This chain joins TRBV6-5 and TRBJ2-1; 13 nucleotides align to TRBD2. J was trimmed by 9 bases and V by 6 bases; bases with no gene match: 5. Germline-derived CDR1 and CDR2 are MNHEY and SVGAGI. The CDR3 spans 14 residues. The DNA of the CDR3 is TGTGCCAGCAGATATACTAGCGGGAGGGGTGAGCAGTTCTTC. Translated, it gives CASRYTSGRGEQFF.

The chain joins TRBV5-1 to TRBJ1-2; 8 nucleotides agree with TRBD1. Trimming cost V 4 bases and J 8 bases; bases outside gene matches: 10. Germline V gives CDR1 SGHRS, CDR2 YFSETQ. CDR3 length: 14 residues. DNA for the CDR3: TGCGCCAGCAGCGGGCAGGGGGCGGTCGGCGGCTACACCTTC. This translates into CASSGQGAVGGYTF.

This clone has a handful of counts. Other DNA sequences in this sample translate to the same CDR3. The chain is built from TRBV28 and TRBJ1-1; 9 bases are shared with TRBD1. This CDR3 is 14 amino acids long. Germline CDR1 is MDHEN and CDR2 is SYDVKM. After removal of 4 bases from V and 1 base from J, the junction contained 1 base not matched to a gene. Written as DNA, the CDR3 is TGTGCCAGCAGTTCGGGACAGGGGAACACTGAAGCTTTCTTT. This gives the protein CASSSGQGNTEAFF.

The chain links TRBV29-1 to TRBJ1-2; maybe TRBD1 (5 bases). Germline V gene data show CDR1 as SQVTM and CDR2 as ANQGSEA. This CDR3 is 12 amino acids long. Trimming removed 4 bases at V and 4 bases at J, with 10 bases between. As DNA, the CDR3 is TGCAGCGTTGGCGACAGTGGCTATGGCTACACCTTC. Its translation is CSVGDSGYGYTF.

In the case of this clone: The sample carries other DNA sequences with the same CDR3. The chain couples TRBV18 to TRBJ2-7, with D possibly TRBD1 on 5 matching bases. V was shortened by 6 bases and J by 5 bases, with 17 bases between the two germline ends. CDR1 is KGHSH, CDR2 LQKENI, per germline. This CDR3 is built from 14 residues. The DNA for the CDR3 is TGTGCCAGCTCGCCATCACCGCAGGGTCACGAGCAGTACTTC. Amino acids: CASSPSPQGHEQYF.

The chain joins TRBV3-1 (or the pseudogene TRBV3-2) to TRBJ2-1; D is unresolved. CDR3 length: 8 residues. Germline CDR1 and CDR2: LGHDT and YNNKEL (reference sequence). The V gene lost 8 bases and the J gene lost 14 bases, with 7 bases spanning the gap. As DNA, the CDR3 is TGTGCCAGCCACTCGGAGTTCTTC. Translated: CASHSEFF.

The chain recombines TRBV2 with TRBJ2-2, with D hard to call. The CDR3 contains 13 residues. Trimming pared 3 bases from V and 6 bases from J, leaving 8 bases between. Germline CDR1 SNHLY, CDR2 FYNNEI. The CDR3 spells CASSETRSGELFF. The CDR3 bases are TGTGCCAGCAGTGAGACTCGTTCCGGGGAGCTGTTTTTT.

The V gene is TRBV5-8, the J gene TRBJ1-2, with 8 bases aligning to TRBD1. Germline CDR1 reads SGHTS; CDR2 reads YDEGEE. This CDR3 is 13 amino acids long. After removal of 1 base from V and 8 bases from J, the junction contained 4 bases not matched to a gene. The CDR3 loop is CASSLLQGGGYTF. Written as DNA, the CDR3 is TGTGCCAGCAGCTTGTTACAGGGGGGAGGCTACACCTTC.

This chain connects TRBV9 to TRBJ2-1; D is ambiguous. Germline V gene data show CDR1 as SGDLS and CDR2 as YYNGEE. The CDR3 runs to 11 residues. V lost 3 bases and J 5 bases, leaving 3 bases between the germline ends. CDR3 residues: CASSADNEQFF. As DNA, the CDR3 is TGTGCCAGCAGCGCGGACAATGAGCAGTTCTTC.

The chain employs TRBV6-5 and TRBJ1-1; TRBD1 is a possible D gene (5 bases). The CDR3 totals 13 residues. Deletions cut 7 bases from V and 1 base from J, with 10 bases between. Germline V gene sequence: CDR1 MNHEY, CDR2 SVGAGI. Here the CDR3 reads CASILGQNTEAFF. CDR3 bases: TGTGCCAGCATTCTTGGACAGAACACTGAAGCTTTCTTT.

This sequence joins TRBV6-6 and TRBJ1-5, with D tentatively TRBD1 (6 bases). Germline assignment: CDR1 MNHNY and CDR2 SVGAGI (reference sequence). CDR3 length: 16 residues. V was trimmed by 4 bases and J by 0 bases, leaving 13 bases between them. This chain's CDR3 is CASSFGQNLSNQPQHF. The CDR3, as DNA: TGTGCCAGCAGTTTCGGACAGAACCTTAGCAATCAGCCCCAGCATTTT.

This sequence joins TRBV3-1 (or the pseudogene TRBV3-2) and TRBJ2-5; a weak D match, TRBD1 (6 bases). V lost 4 bases and J lost 3, with 9 bases in between. Germline V lookup: CDR1 LGHDT, CDR2 YNNKEL (reference sequence). The CDR3 runs 13 residues. The DNA of the CDR3 is TGTGCCAGCAGCCGAGGGGGAGAAGAGACCCAGTACTTC. This sequence encodes CASSRGGEETQYF.

The CDR3 spells CARSNVQDRGYEQYF. As DNA, the CDR3 is TGTGCCAGAAGCAATGTCCAGGACAGGGGATACGAGCAGTACTTC. V usage is TRBV5-3 and J usage is TRBJ2-7; 9 nucleotides line up with TRBD1. TRBV5-3 is an ORF for which the function is uncertain. There are 15 residues in the CDR3. The J segment lost 4 bases and the V segment lost 4 bases, leaving 9 bases of the junction unmatched.

CDR3 sequence: CSVAASRGGNEQFF. CDR3 sequence (DNA): TGCAGCGTTGCCGCTAGCCGTGGTGGCAATGAGCAGTTCTTC. The chain is built from TRBV29-1 and TRBJ2-1; the D gene is possibly TRBD2 (5 bases). The V and J ends lost 4 bases and 6 bases respectively, with 16 bases between them. Per germline, CDR1 SQVTM and CDR2 ANQGSEA. This CDR3 has 14 residues.